Shown below are 17 T cell receptor beta chains from a single sample sequenced in a study of response to subunit inactivated influenza vaccine. TCRdb itself ran the RT-PCR reads through MiXCR, one entry per CDR3 protein. The table records 650,000 or so distinct CDR3 sequences, around 13% of them present only once. Sequencing was performed on PBMCs from blood, taken 14 days before vaccination. These receptors all come from a man aged 45 to 65 who received an inactivated influenza vaccine.

This clonotype turned up a few times. This chain connects TRBV28 to TRBJ1-5; maybe TRBD1 (5 bases). V was shortened by 3 bases and J by 5 bases, with 20 bases between the two germline ends. The CDR3 covers 17 residues. Germline assignment: CDR1 MDHEN and CDR2 SYDVKM. The CDR3: CASSLTVKLNRYQPQHF. CDR3 DNA sequence: TGTGCCAGCAGTTTGACGGTAAAGCTGAACAGGTATCAGCCCCAGCATTTT.

There are many counts of this clonotype. V gene TRBV4-2 combines with J gene TRBJ2-3; 9 nucleotides line up with TRBD2. The length of the CDR3 is 18 residues. J lost 2 bases, V lost 1 base, and 10 bases had no gene match. In germline, CDR1 is LGHNA, CDR2 YNFKEQ. In DNA form, the CDR3 reads TGTGCCAGCAGCCAAGTATCCCTAGCGGGGATACTCACAGATACGCAGTATTTT. Protein product: CASSQVSLAGILTDTQYF.

In this sample, this clonotype turned up many times. The chain combines TRBV10-3 with TRBJ2-1; D not resolved. The CDR3 contains 13 residues. Deletions cut 2 bases from V and 9 bases from J, with 11 bases between. Per germline, CDR1 ENHRY and CDR2 SYGVKD. The DNA for the CDR3 is TGTGCCATCAGTGAGGCAAGCGAATTTGAGCAGTTCTTC. This codes for CAISEASEFEQFF.

The chain carries TRBV27 and TRBJ2-7; 9 bases align to TRBD1. The length of the CDR3 is 16 residues. V lost 1 base, J lost 3 bases, and 7 bases stayed unmatched. CDR1 and CDR2 (germline): MNHEY, SMNVEV (reference sequence). CDR3 nucleotide sequence: TGTGCCAGCAGTTTATTATGGGACAGGGTAAGCTACGAGCAGTACTTC. This gives the protein CASSLLWDRVSYEQYF.

The rearrangement joins TRBV5-6 to TRBJ1-5; 12 positions match TRBD1. The germline gives CDR1 SGHDT, CDR2 YYEEEE. CDR3 length equals 15 residues. The V segment lost 2 bases and the J segment 6 bases; nucleotides outside the gene matches: 3. The CDR3 DNA reads TGTGCCAGCAGCTTTGGGACAGGGGGCGTTCAGCCCCAGCATTTT. Protein: CASSFGTGGVQPQHF.

This clonotype was detected many times. This rearrangement joins TRBV24-1 to TRBJ2-1; TRBD1 matches 7 bases. The CDR3 loop spans 15 amino acids. CDR1 is KGHDR and CDR2 is SFDVKD in the germline V gene. V was clipped by 6 bases and J by 1 base; unmatched bases: 5. The CDR3 spells CATSLRGQSYNEQFF. CDR3 DNA: TGTGCCACCAGTTTACGGGGACAGTCCTACAATGAGCAGTTCTTC.

This clonotype was recorded a few times. This chain uses TRBV24-1 with TRBJ1-2; TRBD1 matches 10 bases. The V segment lost 4 bases and the J segment 5 bases; nucleotides outside the gene matches: 6. The germline gives CDR1 KGHDR, CDR2 SFDVKD. The CDR3 extends over 15 amino acids. CDR3 loop: CATSDTGTGVYGYTF. The CDR3 nucleotides read TGTGCCACCAGTGACACCGGGACAGGGGTTTATGGCTACACCTTC.

In its sample, this clonotype was seen a few times. The chain links TRBV20-1 to TRBJ2-2; 9 bases map to TRBD1. The ends lost 6 bases at V and 4 bases at J; junction bases unmatched: 6. The CDR3 is 14 amino acids. Germline V gene lookup returns CDR1 DFQATT and CDR2 SNEGSKA (reference sequence). The CDR3 protein is CSAVDRGGTGELFF. The CDR3 DNA is TGCAGTGCCGTGGACAGGGGAGGCACCGGGGAGCTGTTTTTT.

This clonotype was seen repeatedly, ten times or more. This CDR3 is CASSVSSAGSNTGELFF. The CDR3 nucleotides read TGTGCCAGCAGCGTTAGCTCGGCGGGTTCGAACACCGGGGAGCTGTTTTTT. The chain recombines TRBV9 with TRBJ2-2, with D perhaps TRBD2 (5 bases). The CDR3 spans 17 residues. V lost 2 bases, J lost 0 bases, and 14 bases lay in between. The germline CDR1 and CDR2 sequences are SGDLS and YYNGEE. Full variable domain (outside the CDR3, taken from reference TRBV9 and TRBJ2-2): DSGVTQTPKHLITATGQRVTLRCSPRSGDLSVYWYQQSLDQGLQFLIQYYNGEERAKGNILERFSAQQFPDLHSELNLSSLELGDSALYFCASSVSSAGSNTGELFFGEGSRLTVL.

The chain joins TRBV21-1 to TRBJ2-7. TRBV21-1 represents a pseudogene. The CDR3 runs to 15 residues. The CDR3 loop reads CASSEKRVFPKVRDF. The CDR3, as DNA: TGTGCCAGCAGCGAAAAGCGGGTATTTCCGAAGGTACGGGACTTC.

V and J are TRBV30 and TRBJ2-7, with D possibly TRBD1 on 5 matching bases. CDR3 length equals 12 residues. The germline gives CDR1 GTSNPN, CDR2 SVGIG (reference sequence). Between the trimmed V and J ends, which lost 2 bases and 5 bases, there was a span of 10 bases. CDR3 residues: CAWSPGFDEQYF. DNA for the CDR3: TGTGCCTGGAGTCCAGGGTTCGACGAGCAGTACTTC.

This sequence joins TRBV10-3 and TRBJ2-7; a possible D gene is TRBD2 (6 bases). Germline V gene sequence: CDR1 ENHRY, CDR2 SYGVKD. CDR3 length: 13 amino acids. Trimming stripped 6 bases from V and 2 bases from J, with 11 bases between. The chain's CDR3 is CAIRRGLTYEQYF. CDR3 coding DNA: TGTGCCATCAGGCGGGGCCTTACCTACGAGCAGTACTTC.

This clonotype has more than one count but fewer than ten. The V gene is TRBV6-6, the J gene TRBJ2-2; D not resolved. Germline V gene data show CDR1 as MNHNY and CDR2 as SVGAGI (reference sequence). The CDR3 extends over 13 amino acids. V dropped 0 bases and J dropped 8 bases, with 7 bases sitting between them. CDR3 loop: CASSYSGFGELFF. The CDR3 nucleotides are TGTGCCAGCAGTTACTCCGGCTTTGGGGAGCTGTTTTTT.

This rearrangement joins TRBV7-2 to TRBJ2-1; tentative D call: TRBD2 (6 bases). The CDR3 extends over 15 amino acids. Germline V gene data show CDR1 as SGHTA and CDR2 as FQGNSA. The V and J ends lost 1 base and 8 bases respectively, with 15 bases between them. CDR3 sequence reads: CASSLVGASEDEQFF. The CDR3 region has the DNA TGTGCCAGCAGCTTAGTTGGGGCTAGCGAGGATGAGCAGTTCTTC.

The chain recombines TRBV18 with TRBJ2-7, with 12 bases matching TRBD1. Trimming removed 2 bases from V and 5 bases from J; junction bases left unmatched: 7. The V gene's germline CDR1 is KGHSH and CDR2 LQKENI. The CDR3 covers 16 residues. DNA for the CDR3: TGTGCCAGCTCACCAAGGGGACAGGGGGCTTCACACGAGCAGTACTTC. Encoded protein: CASSPRGQGASHEQYF.

The chain recombines TRBV20-1 with TRBJ1-5, with D unclear. The ends were cut back, 6 bases at V and 4 bases at J, with 25 bases in the middle. Germline V gives CDR1 DFQATT, CDR2 SNEGSKA (reference sequence). This CDR3 region has 17 residues. The CDR3 DNA follows: TGCAGTGCCAGTACCGGGCTCACTCAGAGATTTAATCAGCCCCAGCATTTT. Its translation is CSASTGLTQRFNQPQHF.

Turning to this clonotype: One junction end does not reproduce the germline sequence, and a read error may be involved. The CDR3 DNA reads TGTGCTAGCAGCTTAGCGGGGGTACCAAACAATGAGCAGTTCTTC. Its translation is CASSLAGVPNNEQFF. The J gene is TRBJ2-1, the V gene TRBV7-7; 9 bases map to TRBD2. The CDR3 extends over 15 amino acids. The germline gives CDR1 SSHAT, CDR2 FNYEAQ (reference sequence).